These T cell receptor beta chains were read from a single sample in a study of cytomegalovirus exposure and HLA in healthy donors. Only in-frame clones appear in the TCRdb table, and some are missing; sequencing was by immunoSEQ multiplex PCR. The sample data list 200,000 or so clones. The sequenced material came from PBMCs. The source of these receptors is a boy aged 5-17 years in good health and CMV-seronegative. Both conserved end residues are part of each CDR3. The D gene is left open where the match is weak.

TRBV19	TRBJ1-2	NA	CASRLRLNYGYTF	TGTGCCAGTAGGCTCCGGTTAAACTATGGCTACACCTTC
TRBV2	TRBJ2-7	TRBD1	CASKSDRVGEQYF	TGTGCCAGCAAGTCGGACAGGGTAGGCGAGCAGTACTTC
TRBV13	TRBJ2-5	TRBD2	CASSSTNSGGAWGTQYF	TGTGCCAGCAGCTCCACCAATAGCGGGGGGGCCTGGGGGACCCAGTACTTC
TRBV4-1	TRBJ2-5	NA	CASSQVTRRGGTQYF	TGCGCCAGCAGCCAAGTCACTCGAAGAGGGGGGACCCAGTACTTC
TRBV5-1	TRBJ2-5	TRBD1	CASSLGQGEETQYF	TGCGCCAGCAGCTTAGGACAGGGGGAAGAGACCCAGTACTTC
TRBV4-1	TRBJ1-3	NA	CASSQDRPGNTIYF	TGCGCCAGCAGCCAAGACAGGCCGGGAAACACCATATATTTT
TRBV4-1	TRBJ2-1	NA	CASSRASSGNEQFF	TGCGCCAGCAGCCGAGCGAGCTCGGGCAATGAGCAGTTCTTC
TRBV5-1	TRBJ2-1	NA	CASSGAGHEQFF	TGCGCCAGCAGCGGGGCCGGCCATGAGCAGTTCTTC
TRBV7-2	TRBJ1-2	NA	CASSTFRGANYGYTF	TGTGCCAGCAGCACTTTCCGGGGAGCGAACTATGGCTACACCTTC
TRBV6-5	TRBJ1-2	NA	CASSYRQGEVNYGYTF	TGTGCCAGCAGTTACCGCCAGGGTGAAGTAAACTATGGCTACACCTTC
TRBV6-5	TRBJ1-2	NA	CASSQGRYGYTF	TGTGCCAGCAGCCAGGGGCGCTATGGCTACACCTTC
TRBV6-5	TRBJ1-2	NA	CASSPDAAYGYTF	TGTGCCAGCAGCCCCGACGCGGCCTATGGCTACACCTTC
TRBV7-8	TRBJ1-6	NA	CASSSTGMNSPLHF	TGTGCCAGCAGCTCAACAGGGATGAATTCACCCCTCCACTTT
TRBV30	TRBJ2-1	TRBD2	CAWSVPPQAGGHEQFF	TGTGCCTGGAGTGTACCCCCCCAAGCGGGGGGGCATGAGCAGTTCTTC
TRBV4-2	TRBJ2-3	TRBD1	CASSGTGGTDTQYF	TGTGCCAGCAGTGGGACAGGGGGCACAGATACGCAGTATTTT
TRBV9	TRBJ1-1	TRBD1	CASSVDRDRLNTEAFF	TGTGCCAGCAGCGTAGACAGGGACAGACTGAACACTGAAGCTTTCTTT
TRBV7-9	TRBJ1-6	NA	CASSRTFGGQGNSPLHF	TGTGCCAGCAGTCGCACATTCGGGGGGCAGGGTAATTCACCCCTCCACTTT
TRBV7-6	TRBJ1-1	TRBD1	CASSLGRQGANTEAFF	TGTGCCAGCAGCTTGGGTCGACAGGGGGCAAATACTGAAGCTTTCTTT
TRBV14	TRBJ2-5	NA	CASSRKIYRDGETQYF	TGTGCCAGCAGCCGAAAGATTTACAGGGACGGCGAGACCCAGTACTTC
TRBV7-9	TRBJ2-6	NA	CASSLDPDSGANVLTF	TGTGCCAGCAGCTTAGATCCAGACTCTGGGGCCAACGTCCTGACTTTC